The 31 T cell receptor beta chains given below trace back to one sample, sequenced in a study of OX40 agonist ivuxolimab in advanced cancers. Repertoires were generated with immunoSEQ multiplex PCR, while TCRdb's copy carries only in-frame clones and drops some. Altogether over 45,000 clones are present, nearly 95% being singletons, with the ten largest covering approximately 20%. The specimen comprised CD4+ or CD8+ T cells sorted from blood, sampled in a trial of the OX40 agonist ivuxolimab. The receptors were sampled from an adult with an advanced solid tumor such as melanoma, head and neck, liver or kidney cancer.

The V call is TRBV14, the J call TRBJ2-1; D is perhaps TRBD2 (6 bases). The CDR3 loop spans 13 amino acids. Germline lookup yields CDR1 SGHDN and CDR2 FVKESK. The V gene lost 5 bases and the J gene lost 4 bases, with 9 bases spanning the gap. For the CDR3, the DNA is TGTGCCAGCAGCGGGGACTGGTACAATGAGCAGTTCTTC. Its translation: CASSGDWYNEQFF.

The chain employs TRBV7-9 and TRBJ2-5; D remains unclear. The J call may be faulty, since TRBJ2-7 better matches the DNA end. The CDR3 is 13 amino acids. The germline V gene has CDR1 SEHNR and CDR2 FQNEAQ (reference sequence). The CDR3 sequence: CASSSQDGDEQYF. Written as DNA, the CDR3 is TGTGCCAGCAGCTCCCAGGACGGCGACGAGCAGTACTTC.

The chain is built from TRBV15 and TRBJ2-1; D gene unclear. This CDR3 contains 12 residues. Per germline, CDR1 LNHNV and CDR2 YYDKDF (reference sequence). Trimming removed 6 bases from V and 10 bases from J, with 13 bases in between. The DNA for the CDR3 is TGTGCCACCAGTCCCTCAGGAGACGAGCAGTTCTTC. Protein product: CATSPSGDEQFF.

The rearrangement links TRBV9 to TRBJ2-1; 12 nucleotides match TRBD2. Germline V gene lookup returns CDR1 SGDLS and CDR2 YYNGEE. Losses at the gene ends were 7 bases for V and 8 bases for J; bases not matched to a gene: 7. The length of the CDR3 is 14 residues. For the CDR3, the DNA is TGTGCCAGCGGCCGGACTAGCGGGATTCATGAGCAGTTCTTC. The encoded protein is CASGRTSGIHEQFF.

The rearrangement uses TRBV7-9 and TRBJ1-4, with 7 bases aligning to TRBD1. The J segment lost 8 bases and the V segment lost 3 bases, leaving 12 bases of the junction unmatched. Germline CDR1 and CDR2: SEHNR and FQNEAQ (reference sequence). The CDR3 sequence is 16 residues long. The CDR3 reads CASSFGVRDSGEKLFF. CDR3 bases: TGTGCCAGCAGCTTCGGGGTTCGGGACAGCGGGGAAAAACTGTTTTTT.

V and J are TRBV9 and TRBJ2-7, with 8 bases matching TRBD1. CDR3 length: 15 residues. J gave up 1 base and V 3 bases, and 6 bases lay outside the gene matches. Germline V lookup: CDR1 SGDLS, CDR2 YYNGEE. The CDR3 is CASSAQGQGSYEQYF. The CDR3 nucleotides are TGTGCCAGCAGCGCCCAAGGACAGGGTTCCTACGAGCAGTACTTC.

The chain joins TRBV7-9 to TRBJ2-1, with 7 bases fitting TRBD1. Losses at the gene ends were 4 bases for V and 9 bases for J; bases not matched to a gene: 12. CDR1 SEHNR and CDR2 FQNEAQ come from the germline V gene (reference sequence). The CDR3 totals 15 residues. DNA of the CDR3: TGTGCCAGCAGCTCCGACAGGGAAGGGGCGGTTGAGCAGTTCTTC. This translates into CASSSDREGAVEQFF.

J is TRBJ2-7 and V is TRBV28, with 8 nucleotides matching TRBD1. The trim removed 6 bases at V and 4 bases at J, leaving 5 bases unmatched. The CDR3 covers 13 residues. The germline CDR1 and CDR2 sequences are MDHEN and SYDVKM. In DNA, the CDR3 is TGTGCCAGCAGGATGACAGGGGTTTACGAGCAGTACTTC. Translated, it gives CASRMTGVYEQYF.

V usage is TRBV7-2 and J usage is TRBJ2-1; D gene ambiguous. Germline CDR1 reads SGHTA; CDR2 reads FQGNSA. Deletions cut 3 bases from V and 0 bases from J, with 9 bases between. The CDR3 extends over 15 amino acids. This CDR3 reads CASSFRPTSYNEQFF. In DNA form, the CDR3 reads TGTGCCAGCAGCTTTCGACCCACCTCCTACAATGAGCAGTTCTTC.

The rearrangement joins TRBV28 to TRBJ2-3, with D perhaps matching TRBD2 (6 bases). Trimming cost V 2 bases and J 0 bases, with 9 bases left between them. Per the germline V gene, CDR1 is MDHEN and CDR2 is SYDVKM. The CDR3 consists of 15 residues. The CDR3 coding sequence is TGTGCCAGCAGTTTAGTGGAGGGGAGCACAGATACGCAGTATTTT. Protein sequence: CASSLVEGSTDTQYF.

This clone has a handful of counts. CDR3 region: CASSSRGTEAFF. The CDR3 bases are TGTGCCAGCAGCTCGCGGGGAACTGAAGCTTTCTTT. V gene TRBV13 combines with J gene TRBJ1-1; no firm D call. This CDR3 region has 12 residues. Deletions cut 4 bases from V and 5 bases from J, with 8 bases between. Germline CDR1 reads PRHDT; CDR2 reads FYEKMQ (reference sequence).

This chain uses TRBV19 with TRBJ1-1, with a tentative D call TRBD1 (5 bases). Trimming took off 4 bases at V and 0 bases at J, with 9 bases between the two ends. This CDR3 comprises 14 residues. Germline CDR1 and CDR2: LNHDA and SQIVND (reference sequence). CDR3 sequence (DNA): TGTGCCAGTAGTAACAGACAGCTGAACACTGAAGCTTTCTTT. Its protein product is CASSNRQLNTEAFF. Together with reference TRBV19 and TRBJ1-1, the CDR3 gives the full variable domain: DGGITQSPKYLFRKEGQNVTLSCEQNLNHDAMYWYRQDPGQGLRLIYYSQIVNDFQKGDIAEGYSVSREKKESFPLTVTSAQKNPTAFYLCASSNRQLNTEAFFGQGTRLTVV.

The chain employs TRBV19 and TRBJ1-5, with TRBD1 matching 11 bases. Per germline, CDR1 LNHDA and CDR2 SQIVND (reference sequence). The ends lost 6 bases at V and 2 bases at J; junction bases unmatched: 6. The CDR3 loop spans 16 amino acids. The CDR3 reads CASSPGTGGGNQPQHF. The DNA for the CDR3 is TGTGCCAGTAGCCCCGGGACAGGGGGGGGCAATCAGCCCCAGCATTTT.

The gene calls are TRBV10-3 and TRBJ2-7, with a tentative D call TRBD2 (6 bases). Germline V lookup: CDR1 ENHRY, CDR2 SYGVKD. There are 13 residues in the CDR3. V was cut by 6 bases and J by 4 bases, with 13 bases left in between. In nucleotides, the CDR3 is TGTGCCATCAGGATAGCGGAGCCGTACGAGCAGTACTTC. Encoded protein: CAIRIAEPYEQYF.

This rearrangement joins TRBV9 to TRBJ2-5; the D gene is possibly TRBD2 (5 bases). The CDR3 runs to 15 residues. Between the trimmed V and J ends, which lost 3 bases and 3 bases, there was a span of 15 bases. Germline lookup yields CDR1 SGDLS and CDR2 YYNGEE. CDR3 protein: CASSGRVSNKETQYF. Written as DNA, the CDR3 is TGTGCCAGCAGCGGGCGGGTGAGCAATAAAGAGACCCAGTACTTC.

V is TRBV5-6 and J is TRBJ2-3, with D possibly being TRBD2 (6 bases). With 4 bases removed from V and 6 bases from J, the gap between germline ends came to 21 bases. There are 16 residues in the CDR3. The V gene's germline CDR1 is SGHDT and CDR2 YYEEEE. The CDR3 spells CASSPPQGGMPDTQYF. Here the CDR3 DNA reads TGTGCCAGCAGCCCCCCCCAAGGAGGGATGCCCGATACGCAGTATTTT.

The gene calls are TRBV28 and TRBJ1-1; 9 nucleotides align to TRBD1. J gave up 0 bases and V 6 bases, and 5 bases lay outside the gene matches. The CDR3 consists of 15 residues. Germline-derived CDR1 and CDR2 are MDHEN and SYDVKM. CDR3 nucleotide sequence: TGTGCCAGCAGGACAGGGGGAAGAATGAACACTGAAGCTTTCTTT. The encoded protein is CASRTGGRMNTEAFF.

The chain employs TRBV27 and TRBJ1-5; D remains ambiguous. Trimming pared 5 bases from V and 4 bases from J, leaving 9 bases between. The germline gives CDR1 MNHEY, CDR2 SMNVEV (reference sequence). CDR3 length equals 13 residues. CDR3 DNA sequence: TGTGCCAGCAGTGGTGGTCCTAATCAGCCCCAGCATTTT. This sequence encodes CASSGGPNQPQHF.

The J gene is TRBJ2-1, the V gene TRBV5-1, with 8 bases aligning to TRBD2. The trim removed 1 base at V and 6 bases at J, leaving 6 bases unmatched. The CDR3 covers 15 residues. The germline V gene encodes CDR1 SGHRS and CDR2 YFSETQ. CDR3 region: CASSLITGGANEQFF. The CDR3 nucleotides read TGCGCCAGCAGCTTGATAACCGGGGGGGCCAATGAGCAGTTCTTC.

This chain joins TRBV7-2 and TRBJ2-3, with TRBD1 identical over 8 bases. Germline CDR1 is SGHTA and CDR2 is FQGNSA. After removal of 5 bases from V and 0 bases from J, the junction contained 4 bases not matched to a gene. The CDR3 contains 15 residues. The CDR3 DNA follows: TGTGCCAGCAGCCAGGGGGCCTACAGCACAGATACGCAGTATTTT. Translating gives CASSQGAYSTDTQYF.

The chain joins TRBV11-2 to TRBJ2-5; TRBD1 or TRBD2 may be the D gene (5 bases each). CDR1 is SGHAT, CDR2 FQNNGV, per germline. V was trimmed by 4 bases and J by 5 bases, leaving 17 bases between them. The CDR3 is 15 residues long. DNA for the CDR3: TGTGCCAGCAGCTATATTACACAGGAGCGGGAGACCCAGTACTTC. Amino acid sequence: CASSYITQERETQYF.

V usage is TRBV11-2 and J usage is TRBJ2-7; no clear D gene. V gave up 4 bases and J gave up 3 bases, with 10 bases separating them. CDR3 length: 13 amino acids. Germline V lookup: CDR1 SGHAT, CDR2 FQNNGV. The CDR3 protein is CASSSSNHYEQYF. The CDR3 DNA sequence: TGTGCCAGCAGCTCTAGTAACCACTACGAGCAGTACTTC. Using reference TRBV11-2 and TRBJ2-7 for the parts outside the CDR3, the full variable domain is EAGVAQSPRYKIIEKRQSVAFWCNPISGHATLYWYQQILGQGPKLLIQFQNNGVVDDSQLPKDRFSAERLKGVDSTLKIQPAKLEDSAVYLCASSSSNHYEQYFGPGTRLTVT.

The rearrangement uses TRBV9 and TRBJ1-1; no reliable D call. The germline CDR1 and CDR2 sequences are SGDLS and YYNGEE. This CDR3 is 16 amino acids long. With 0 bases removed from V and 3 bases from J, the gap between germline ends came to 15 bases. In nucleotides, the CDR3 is TGTGCCAGCAGCGTAGGGGGAGGAGTGTGGGACACTGAAGCTTTCTTT. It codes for CASSVGGGVWDTEAFF.

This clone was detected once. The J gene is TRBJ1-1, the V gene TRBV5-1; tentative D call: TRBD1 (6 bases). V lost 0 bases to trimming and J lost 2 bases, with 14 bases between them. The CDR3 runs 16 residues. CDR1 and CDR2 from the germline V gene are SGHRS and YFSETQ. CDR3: CASSLGSWGHNTEAFF. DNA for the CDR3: TGCGCCAGCAGCTTGGGGTCTTGGGGGCATAACACTGAAGCTTTCTTT. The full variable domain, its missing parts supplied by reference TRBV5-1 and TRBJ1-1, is KAGVTQTPRYLIKTRGQQVTLSCSPISGHRSVSWYQQTPGQGLQFLFEYFSETQRNKGNFPGRFSGRQFSNSRSEMNVSTLELGDSALYLCASSLGSWGHNTEAFFGQGTRLTVV.

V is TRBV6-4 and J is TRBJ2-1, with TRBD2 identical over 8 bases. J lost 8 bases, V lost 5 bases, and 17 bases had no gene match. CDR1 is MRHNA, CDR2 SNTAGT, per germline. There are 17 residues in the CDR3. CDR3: CASSFGAEREWGDEQFF. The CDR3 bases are TGTGCCAGCAGTTTTGGCGCCGAGCGGGAGTGGGGCGATGAGCAGTTCTTC.

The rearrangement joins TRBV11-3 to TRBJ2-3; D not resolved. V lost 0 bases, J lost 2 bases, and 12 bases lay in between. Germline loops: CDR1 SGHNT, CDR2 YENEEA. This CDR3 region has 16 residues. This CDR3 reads CASSLDNDPFTDTQYF. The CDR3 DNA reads TGTGCCAGCAGCTTAGATAATGACCCTTTCACAGATACGCAGTATTTT. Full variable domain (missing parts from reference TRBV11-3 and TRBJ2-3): EAGVVQSPRYKIIEKKQPVAFWCNPISGHNTLYWYLQNLGQGPELLIRYENEEAVDDSQLPKDRFSAERLKGVDSTLKIQPAELGDSAVYLCASSLDNDPFTDTQYFGPGTRLTVL.

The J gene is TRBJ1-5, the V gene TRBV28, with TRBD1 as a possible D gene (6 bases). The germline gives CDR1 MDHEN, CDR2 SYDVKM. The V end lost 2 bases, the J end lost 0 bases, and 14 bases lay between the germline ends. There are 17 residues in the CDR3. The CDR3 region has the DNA TGTGCCAGCAGTTTAGGGGGGCAGTATGATAGCAATCAGCCCCAGCATTTT. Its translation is CASSLGGQYDSNQPQHF.

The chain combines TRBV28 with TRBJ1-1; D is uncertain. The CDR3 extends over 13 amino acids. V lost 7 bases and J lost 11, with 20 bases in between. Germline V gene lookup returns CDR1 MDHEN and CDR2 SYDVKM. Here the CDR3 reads CASNGNTMFWAFF. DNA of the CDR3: TGTGCCAGCAATGGAAACACAATGTTTTGGGCTTTCTTT. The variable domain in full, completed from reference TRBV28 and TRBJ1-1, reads DVKVTQSSRYLVKRTGEKVFLECVQDMDHENMFWYRQDPGLGLRLIYFSYDVKMKEKGDIPEGYSVSREKKERFSLILESASTNQTSMYLCASNGNTMFWAFFGQGTRLTVV.

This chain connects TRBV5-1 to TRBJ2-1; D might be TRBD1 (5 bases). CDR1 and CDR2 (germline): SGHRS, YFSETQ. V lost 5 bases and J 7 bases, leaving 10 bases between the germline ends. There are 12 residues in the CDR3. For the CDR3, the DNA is TGCGCCAGCAGTCCGACAGCGAATGAGCAGTTCTTC. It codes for CASSPTANEQFF.

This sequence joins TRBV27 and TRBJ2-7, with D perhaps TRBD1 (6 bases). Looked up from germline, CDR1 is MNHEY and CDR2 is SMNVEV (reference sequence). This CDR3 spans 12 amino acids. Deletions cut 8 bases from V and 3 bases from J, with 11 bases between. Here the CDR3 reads CASGWTVYEQYF. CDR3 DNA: TGTGCCAGCGGGTGGACAGTCTACGAGCAGTACTTC.

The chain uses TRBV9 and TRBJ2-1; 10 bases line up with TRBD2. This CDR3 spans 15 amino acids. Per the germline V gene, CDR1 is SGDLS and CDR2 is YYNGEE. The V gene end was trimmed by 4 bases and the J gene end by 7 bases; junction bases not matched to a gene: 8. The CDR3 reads CASSPRASGSNEQFF. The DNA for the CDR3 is TGTGCCAGCAGCCCTAGGGCTAGCGGGAGTAATGAGCAGTTCTTC.